This T cell receptor (beta chain) was sequenced for a study of type 1 regulatory T cells. As for the study in general: An in vitro protocol generated T-allo10, a Tr1-enriched, alloantigen-specific CD4 T cell product.

This CDR3 comprises 14 residues. The ends were cut back, 3 bases at V and 2 bases at J, with 11 bases in the middle. Germline CDR1 reads DFQATT; CDR2 reads SNEGSKA (reference sequence). One entry per CDR3 protein, called by TCRdb with MiXCR from the reads. The sample shows 80,000 to 100,000 distinct CDR3 sequences, around 30% of them seen only once. This clonotype was detected once. The rearrangement links TRBV20-1 to TRBJ1-5; D remains ambiguous. This receptor was identified in a human donor in good health. The sample taken for sequencing was CD4+ T cells, either the whole sample or a sorted fraction (not recorded which). CDR3 in amino acids: CSASPPGGNQPQHF. CDR3 DNA sequence: TGCAGTGCTAGTCCCCCCGGGGGCAATCAGCCCCAGCATTTT.